Shown below are 24 T cell receptor beta chains from a single sample sequenced in a study of identical twins. TCRdb reprocessed the 5' RACE reads with MiXCR, giving one entry per CDR3 protein. The sample carries 250,000 or so distinct CDR3 sequences, about 12% recorded once. The data also belong to a second study, concerning yellow fever vaccine responses in identical twins.

Material for sequencing was memory (CD45RO+) T cells sorted from blood. These receptors all come from a woman younger than 30 in good health.

This sequence joins TRBV5-4 and TRBJ2-7, with 9 bases aligning to TRBD1. V lost 4 bases and J lost 1; bases outside the gene matches: 6. Germline loops: CDR1 SGHNT, CDR2 YYREEE (reference sequence). The CDR3 loop spans 15 amino acids. The CDR3 bases are TGTGCCAGCAGCGGGCGGGGACAGGGATCCTACGAGCAGTACTTC. It specifies CASSGRGQGSYEQYF.

The chain uses TRBV7-2 and TRBJ2-1; the match to TRBD1 covers 9 bases. Germline loops: CDR1 SGHTA, CDR2 FQGNSA. Trimming at V came to 4 bases and at J to 4 bases, leaving 5 bases not matched to a gene. The length of the CDR3 is 15 residues. The DNA for the CDR3 is TGTGCCAGCAGCTCGGGGACAGGGACATACAATGAGCAGTTCTTC. Translated, it gives CASSSGTGTYNEQFF. Full variable domain (missing parts from reference TRBV7-2 and TRBJ2-1): GAGVSQSPSNKVTEKGKDVELRCDPISGHTALYWYRQSLGQGLEFLIYFQGNSAPDKSGLPSDRFSAERTGGSVSTLTIQRTQQEDSAVYLCASSSGTGTYNEQFFGPGTRLTVL.

This clonotype appeared a few times. The V gene is TRBV20-1, the J gene TRBJ1-1, with 9 bases lining up with TRBD1. Losses at the gene ends were 3 bases for V and 5 bases for J; bases not matched to a gene: 4. The CDR3 runs to 13 residues. CDR1 and CDR2 (germline): DFQATT, SNEGSKA (reference sequence). CDR3: CSARGTGMTEAFF. The CDR3 DNA sequence: TGCAGTGCTAGGGGGACAGGGATGACTGAAGCTTTCTTT.

The chain joins TRBV18 to TRBJ2-3, with a tentative D call TRBD2 (6 bases). V shed 2 bases and J shed 1 base, with 7 bases lying between them. Germline V lookup: CDR1 KGHSH, CDR2 LQKENI. This CDR3 region has 14 residues. The CDR3 sequence: CASSPGLRTDTQYF. CDR3 coding DNA: TGTGCCAGCTCACCAGGACTACGCACAGATACGCAGTATTTT.

The chain is built from TRBV18 and TRBJ1-1; D remains ambiguous. Germline V gives CDR1 KGHSH, CDR2 LQKENI. Trimming shortened V by 2 bases and J by 0 bases, and 4 bases separated the two germline ends. This CDR3 is built from 13 residues. CDR3 in amino acids: CASSPWVNTEAFF. The CDR3, as DNA: TGTGCCAGCTCACCATGGGTGAACACTGAAGCTTTCTTT.

This clonotype was observed many times. The V call is TRBV7-2, the J call TRBJ1-2, with 7 bases matching TRBD1. The CDR3 spans 15 residues. CDR1 and CDR2 (germline): SGHTA, FQGNSA. V lost 5 bases and J lost 7; bases outside the gene matches: 13. The CDR3 protein is CASSPYGRPGGGYTF. DNA of the CDR3: TGTGCCAGCAGCCCCTACGGACGGCCAGGGGGTGGCTACACCTTC.

This clonotype came up many times. This chain joins TRBV5-1 and TRBJ1-6; D gene ambiguous. The V end lost 1 base, the J end lost 7 bases, and 12 bases lay between the germline ends. The CDR3 consists of 15 residues. Germline CDR1 reads SGHRS; CDR2 reads YFSETQ. Written as DNA, the CDR3 is TGCGCCAGCAGCTTGTTACAGAATCGGAATTCACCCCTCCACTTT. Its translation: CASSLLQNRNSPLHF.

The chain couples TRBV7-2 to TRBJ2-3; 12 positions match TRBD2. CDR1 is SGHTA, CDR2 FQGNSA, per germline. This CDR3 region has 18 residues. The V segment lost 5 bases and the J segment 1 base; nucleotides outside the gene matches: 10. The CDR3 region is CASSASGRAGVGTDTQYF. In nucleotides, the CDR3 is TGTGCCAGCAGCGCTAGCGGGAGGGCCGGTGTTGGCACAGATACGCAGTATTTT.

This chain uses TRBV5-6 with TRBJ2-2, with TRBD2 identical over 9 bases. V shed 4 bases, J shed 2 bases, and the junction held 9 bases outside the gene matches. Germline lookup yields CDR1 SGHDT and CDR2 YYEEEE. The CDR3 runs to 17 residues. In DNA, the CDR3 is TGTGCCAGCAGCGGTCGTAGCGGGAGTACCAACACCGGGGAGCTGTTTTTT. This gives the protein CASSGRSGSTNTGELFF.

There are a few counts of this clonotype. The rearrangement uses TRBV3-1 and TRBJ2-4; 8 bases are shared with TRBD2. The germline CDR1 and CDR2 sequences are LGHDT and YNNKEL (reference sequence). The CDR3 covers 13 residues. V dropped 3 bases and J dropped 12; count of bases not matched to a gene: 7. The CDR3 coding sequence is TGTGCCAGCAGCCACGGGGGGGGGCGGCCTCAGTACTTC. Amino acids: CASSHGGGRPQYF.

This clonotype was seen ten or more times. The chain carries TRBV10-3 and TRBJ1-1; 7 positions match TRBD1. This CDR3 spans 14 amino acids. The germline CDR1 and CDR2 sequences are ENHRY and SYGVKD. V shed 6 bases and J 6 bases; nucleotides not matched to a gene: 10. CDR3 nucleotides: TGTGCCATCAGCGCAGCACAGGGGTTTTCTGAAGCTTTCTTT. This gives the protein CAISAAQGFSEAFF.

This clonotype was detected only a few times. The genes are TRBV7-2 and TRBJ2-7; 8 nucleotides align to TRBD1. The V and J ends lost 4 bases and 0 bases, in that order; junction bases with no gene match: 2. In germline, CDR1 is SGHTA, CDR2 FQGNSA. The CDR3 sequence is 14 residues long. This chain's CDR3 is CASSWDRSSYEQYF. The DNA of the CDR3 is TGTGCCAGCAGCTGGGACAGGAGCTCCTACGAGCAGTACTTC.

This clonotype has ten or more counts. V gene TRBV3-1 combines with J gene TRBJ2-2; D remains unclear. This CDR3 is built from 13 residues. Trimming shortened V by 2 bases and J by 3 bases, and 4 bases separated the two germline ends. Germline-derived CDR1 and CDR2 are LGHDT and YNNKEL (reference sequence). This CDR3 reads CASSQTYTGELFF. In DNA form, the CDR3 reads TGTGCCAGCAGCCAAACTTACACCGGGGAGCTGTTTTTT.

The chain combines TRBV6-2 or TRBV6-3 with TRBJ1-5; a weak D match, TRBD1 (5 bases). V was pared by 6 bases and J by 0 bases, with 12 bases between. The germline V gene encodes CDR1 MNHEY and CDR2 SVGEGT. CDR3 size: 15 residues. The CDR3 loop reads CASRGQPSSNQPQHF. The CDR3 DNA is TGTGCCAGCAGAGGACAACCAAGTAGCAATCAGCCCCAGCATTTT.

The chain couples TRBV4-1 to TRBJ2-1; D not certain. In germline, CDR1 is MGHRA, CDR2 YSYEKL. V lost 6 bases and J 3 bases, leaving 12 bases between the germline ends. The CDR3 sequence is 14 residues long. CDR3 nucleotide sequence: TGCGCCAGCAGACCTATTGGCGGCTACAATGAGCAGTTCTTC. It is translated as CASRPIGGYNEQFF.

This chain uses TRBV5-6 with TRBJ1-1; tentatively, D is TRBD1 (5 bases). CDR3 size: 13 residues. V gave up 1 base and J gave up 8 bases, with 12 bases separating them. The germline gives CDR1 SGHDT, CDR2 YYEEEE. The CDR3 DNA reads as TGTGCCAGCAGCTTGACGGGGGAGGGCGAAGCTTTCTTT. This gives the protein CASSLTGEGEAFF.

The chain couples TRBV7-6 to TRBJ2-3; TRBD1 aligns across 7 bases. Germline CDR1 SGHVS, CDR2 FNYEAQ. Trimming cost V 4 bases and J 2 bases; bases outside gene matches: 9. CDR3 length: 16 residues. The CDR3 DNA is TGTGCCAGCAGCTCCCGACAGGGAATGAACACAGATACGCAGTATTTT. This sequence encodes CASSSRQGMNTDTQYF.

This clonotype was observed a few times. The V and J genes are TRBV20-1 and TRBJ1-1; weak D call: TRBD1 (6 bases). The CDR3 is 14 residues long. The germline V gene has CDR1 DFQATT and CDR2 SNEGSKA (reference sequence). The V gene lost 5 bases and the J gene lost 0 bases, with 13 bases spanning the gap. The CDR3 DNA is TGCAGTGCTGACCTGACAGGCATGAACACTGAAGCTTTCTTT. It codes for CSADLTGMNTEAFF.

There are many counts of this clonotype. The rearrangement joins TRBV7-2 to TRBJ2-3; 7 bases are a match to TRBD2. The length of the CDR3 is 16 residues. Per the germline V gene, CDR1 is SGHTA and CDR2 is FQGNSA. The junction had 10 bases not matched to a gene; V was cut back by 2 bases and J by 5 bases. Written as DNA, the CDR3 is TGTGCCAGCAGCTTATTAGGCGGGAGTATTGTAGATACGCAGTATTTT. Protein product: CASSLLGGSIVDTQYF. The variable domain in full, completed from reference TRBV7-2 and TRBJ2-3, reads GAGVSQSPSNKVTEKGKDVELRCDPISGHTALYWYRQSLGQGLEFLIYFQGNSAPDKSGLPSDRFSAERTGGSVSTLTIQRTQQEDSAVYLCASSLLGGSIVDTQYFGPGTRLTVL.

The chain is built from TRBV20-1 and TRBJ2-5; 9 bases line up with TRBD1. V was clipped by 6 bases and J by 5 bases; unmatched bases: 10. This CDR3 spans 14 amino acids. The germline CDR1 and CDR2 sequences are DFQATT and SNEGSKA (reference sequence). This CDR3 reads CSARDREIPETQYF. The CDR3 nucleotides are TGCAGTGCCCGGGACAGGGAGATCCCGGAGACCCAGTACTTC.

J is TRBJ1-1 and V is TRBV29-1, with no clear D. The CDR3 has 11 residues. The germline CDR1 and CDR2 sequences are SQVTM and ANQGSEA. Between the trimmed V and J ends, which lost 3 bases and 11 bases, there was a span of 13 bases. Here the CDR3 reads CSVDLPVAAFF. The CDR3 DNA sequence: TGCAGCGTTGACCTCCCGGTGGCCGCTTTCTTT.

This clonotype was seen ten or more times. The chain carries TRBV7-8 and TRBJ2-1; D remains unclear. Germline lookup yields CDR1 SGHVS and CDR2 FQNEAQ. The V end was cut by 2 bases, the J end by 9 bases, with 5 bases between. There are 11 residues in the CDR3. The CDR3 sequence is CASSLPGEQFF. For the CDR3, the DNA is TGTGCCAGCAGCTTACCTGGTGAGCAGTTCTTC.

This chain connects TRBV10-2 to TRBJ2-7, with 8 nucleotides matching TRBD1. The germline V gene encodes CDR1 WSHSY and CDR2 SAAADI. V lost 6 bases, J lost 4 bases, and 14 bases stayed unmatched. CDR3 length: 16 amino acids. The CDR3 nucleotides are TGCGCCAGCAGCGGGGGAACCGGGACAGGAGGTTACGAGCAGTACTTC. It translates to CASSGGTGTGGYEQYF.

In this sample, this clonotype turned up a few times. The chain has TRBV20-1 and TRBJ2-7; 13 bases are a match to TRBD2. The CDR3 is 16 amino acids. CDR1 is DFQATT and CDR2 is SNEGSKA in the germline V gene (reference sequence). V lost 6 bases, J lost 6 bases, and 14 bases stayed unmatched. The CDR3 DNA reads TGCAGTGCCCGTAGACTAGCGGGAGGCCCCCGCTTCGAGCAGTACTTC. Encoded protein: CSARRLAGGPRFEQYF.